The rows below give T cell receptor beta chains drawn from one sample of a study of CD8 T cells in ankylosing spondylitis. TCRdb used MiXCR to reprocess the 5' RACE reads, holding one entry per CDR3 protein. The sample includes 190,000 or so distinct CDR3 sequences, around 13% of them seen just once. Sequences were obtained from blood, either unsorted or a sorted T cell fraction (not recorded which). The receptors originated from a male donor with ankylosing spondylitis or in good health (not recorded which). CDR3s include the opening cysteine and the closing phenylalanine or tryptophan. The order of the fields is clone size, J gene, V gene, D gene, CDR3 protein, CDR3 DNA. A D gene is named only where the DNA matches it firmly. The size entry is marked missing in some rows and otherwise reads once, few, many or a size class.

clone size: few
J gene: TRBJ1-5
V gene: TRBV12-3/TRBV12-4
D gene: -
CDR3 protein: CASSLDRAQPQHF
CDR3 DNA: TGTGCCAGCAGTTTAGACAGGGCTCAGCCCCAGCATTTT

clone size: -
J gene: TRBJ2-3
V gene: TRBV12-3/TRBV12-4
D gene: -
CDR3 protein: CASCAGADTQYF
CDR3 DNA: TGTGCCAGCTGCGCAGGCGCAGATACGCAGTATTTT

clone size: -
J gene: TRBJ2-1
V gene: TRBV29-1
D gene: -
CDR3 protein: CSVVAGNRNEQFF
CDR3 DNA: TGCAGCGTTGTTGCGGGAAATCGGAATGAGCAGTTCTTC

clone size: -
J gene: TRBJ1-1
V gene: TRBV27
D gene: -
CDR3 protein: CASSFSTVNTEAFF
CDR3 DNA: TGTGCCAGCAGTTTTTCGACGGTCAACACTGAAGCTTTCTTT

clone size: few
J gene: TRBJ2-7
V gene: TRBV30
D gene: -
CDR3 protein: CACNDGSSYEQYF
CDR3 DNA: TGTGCCTGTAACGACGGGAGCTCCTACGAGCAGTACTTC

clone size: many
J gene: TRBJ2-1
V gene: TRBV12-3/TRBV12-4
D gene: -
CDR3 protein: CASSHYREGTEQFF
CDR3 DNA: TGTGCCAGCAGTCACTACAGGGAAGGGACTGAGCAGTTCTTC

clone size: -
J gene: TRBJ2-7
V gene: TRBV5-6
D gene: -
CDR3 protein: CASSLYSRTSYEQYF
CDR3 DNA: TGTGCCAGCAGCTTGTATTCGAGAACATCCTACGAGCAGTACTTC

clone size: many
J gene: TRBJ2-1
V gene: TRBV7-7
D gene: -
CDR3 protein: CASSLGDYNEQFF
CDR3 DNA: TGTGCCAGCAGCCTAGGCGACTACAATGAGCAGTTCTTC

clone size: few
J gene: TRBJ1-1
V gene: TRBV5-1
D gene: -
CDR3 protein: CASSAGDGDTEAFF
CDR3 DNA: TGCGCCAGCAGCGCAGGGGACGGGGACACTGAAGCTTTCTTT

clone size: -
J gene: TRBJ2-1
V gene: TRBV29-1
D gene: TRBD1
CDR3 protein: CSVVTGGNYNEQFF
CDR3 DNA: TGCAGCGTGGTGACAGGGGGTAACTACAATGAGCAGTTCTTC

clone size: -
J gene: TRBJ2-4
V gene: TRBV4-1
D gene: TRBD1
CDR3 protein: CASSHEGQGDERGVLKNIQYF
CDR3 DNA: TGCGCCAGCAGCCATGAAGGACAGGGGGATGAGCGGGGCGTCCTCAAAAACATTCAGTACTTC

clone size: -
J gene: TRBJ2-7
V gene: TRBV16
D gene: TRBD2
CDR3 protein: CASSQPSGLSYEQYF
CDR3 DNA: TGTGCCAGCAGCCAACCTAGCGGGCTCTCCTACGAGCAGTACTTC

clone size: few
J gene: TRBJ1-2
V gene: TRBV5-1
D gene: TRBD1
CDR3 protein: CASSPSDRGIYGYTF
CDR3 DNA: TGCGCCAGCAGCCCATCCGACAGGGGGATCTATGGCTACACCTTC

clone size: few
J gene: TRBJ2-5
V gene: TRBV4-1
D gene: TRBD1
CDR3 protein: CASSQDEDRAAETQYF
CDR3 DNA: TGCGCCAGCAGCCAAGATGAGGACAGGGCAGCAGAGACCCAGTACTTC

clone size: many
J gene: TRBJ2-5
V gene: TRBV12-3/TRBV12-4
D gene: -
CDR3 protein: CASSLAGGETQYF
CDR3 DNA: TGTGCCAGCAGTTTAGCAGGTGGAGAGACCCAGTACTTC

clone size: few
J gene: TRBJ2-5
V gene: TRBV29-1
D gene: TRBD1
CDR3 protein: CSVDLTGGEWETQYF
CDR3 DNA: TGCAGCGTTGACCTCACAGGGGGCGAGTGGGAGACCCAGTACTTC

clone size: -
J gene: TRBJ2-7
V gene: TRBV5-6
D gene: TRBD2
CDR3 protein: CASSLGPGLAYEQYF
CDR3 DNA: TGTGCCAGCAGCCTGGGGCCGGGACTAGCCTACGAGCAGTACTTC

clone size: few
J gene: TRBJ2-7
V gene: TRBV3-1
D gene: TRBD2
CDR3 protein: CASSPWSGLAFHEQYF
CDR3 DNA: TGTGCCAGCAGCCCCTGGAGTGGACTAGCGTTCCACGAGCAGTACTTC

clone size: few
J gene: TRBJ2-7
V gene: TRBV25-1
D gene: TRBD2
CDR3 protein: CAYTIGTNDYEQYF
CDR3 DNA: TGTGCCTATACGATCGGGACTAACGACTACGAGCAGTACTTC

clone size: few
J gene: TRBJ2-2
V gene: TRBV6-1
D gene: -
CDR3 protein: CASSGLLNTGELFF
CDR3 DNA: TGTGCCAGCAGCGGCCTCCTGAACACCGGGGAGCTGTTTTTT

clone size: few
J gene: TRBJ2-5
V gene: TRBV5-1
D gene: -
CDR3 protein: CASSLGAVSGETQYF
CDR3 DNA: TGCGCCAGCAGCTTGGGGGCCGTTTCCGGAGAGACCCAGTACTTC

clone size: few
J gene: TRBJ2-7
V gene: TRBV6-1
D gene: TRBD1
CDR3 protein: CASRIGTAPLSTYEQYF
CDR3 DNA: TGTGCCAGCAGAATCGGGACAGCACCCCTCTCTACCTACGAGCAGTACTTC

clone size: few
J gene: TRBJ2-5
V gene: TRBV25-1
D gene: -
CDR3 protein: CASSEYVGVQETQYF
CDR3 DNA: TGTGCCAGCAGTGAATATGTGGGGGTACAAGAGACCCAGTACTTC

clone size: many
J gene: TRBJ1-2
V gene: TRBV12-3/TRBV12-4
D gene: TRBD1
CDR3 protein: CASSLSGTGVLSDYGYTF
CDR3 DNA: TGTGCCAGCAGTTTATCCGGGACAGGGGTTTTGTCGGACTATGGCTACACCTTC

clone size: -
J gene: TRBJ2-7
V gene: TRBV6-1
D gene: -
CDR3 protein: CASSRVESSYEQYF
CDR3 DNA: TGTGCCAGCAGCCGCGTCGAGTCATCCTACGAGCAGTACTTC

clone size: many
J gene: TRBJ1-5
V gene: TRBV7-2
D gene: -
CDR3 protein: CASSPNPYSNQPQHF
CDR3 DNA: TGTGCCAGCAGCCCTAATCCCTATAGCAATCAGCCCCAGCATTTT

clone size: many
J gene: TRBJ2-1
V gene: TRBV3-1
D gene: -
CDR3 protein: CASSQDLGSYNEQFF
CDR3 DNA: TGTGCCAGCAGCCAAGATTTAGGCTCCTACAATGAGCAGTTCTTC

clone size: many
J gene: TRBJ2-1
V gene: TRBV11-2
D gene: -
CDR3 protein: CASSLPLRAFEQFF
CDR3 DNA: TGTGCCAGCAGCCTCCCCCTTAGGGCTTTTGAGCAGTTCTTC

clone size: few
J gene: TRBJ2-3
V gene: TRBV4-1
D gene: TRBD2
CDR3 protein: CASSQVVRGRGDTDTQYF
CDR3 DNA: TGCGCCAGCAGCCAAGTAGTGCGCGGGAGGGGGGACACAGATACGCAGTATTTT

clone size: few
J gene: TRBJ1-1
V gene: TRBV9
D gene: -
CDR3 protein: CASSPPRAMNTEAFF
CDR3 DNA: TGTGCCAGCAGCCCCCCCAGGGCCATGAACACTGAAGCTTTCTTT

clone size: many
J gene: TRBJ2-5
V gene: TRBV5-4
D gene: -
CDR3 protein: CASSLDRVRETQYF
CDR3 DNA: TGTGCCAGCAGCTTGGACAGGGTGAGAGAGACCCAGTACTTC

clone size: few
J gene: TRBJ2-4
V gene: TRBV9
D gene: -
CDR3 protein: CASTHAGGSAAF
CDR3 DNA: TGTGCCAGCACCCACGCGGGCGGGTCCGCGGCCTTC

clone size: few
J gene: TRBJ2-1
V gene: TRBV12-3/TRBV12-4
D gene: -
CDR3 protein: CASNLGRYNEQFF
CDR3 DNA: TGTGCCAGCAACCTGGGCCGTTACAATGAGCAGTTCTTC

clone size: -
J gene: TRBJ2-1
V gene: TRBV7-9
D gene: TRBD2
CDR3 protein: CASGGGGLSSYNEQFF
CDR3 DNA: TGTGCCAGCGGCGGGGGGGGGCTGAGCTCCTACAATGAGCAGTTCTTC

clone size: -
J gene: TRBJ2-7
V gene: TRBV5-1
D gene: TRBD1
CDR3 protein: CASSLGQGDSYEQYF
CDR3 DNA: TGCGCCAGCAGCTTGGGACAGGGTGACTCCTACGAGCAGTACTTC

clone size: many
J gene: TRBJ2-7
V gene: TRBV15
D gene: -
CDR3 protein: CATSRGSGPPEEQYF
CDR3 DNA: TGTGCCACCAGCAGAGGTTCGGGGCCCCCGGAGGAGCAGTACTTC

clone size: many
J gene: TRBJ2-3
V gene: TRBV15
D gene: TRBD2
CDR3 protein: CATSRDWLAGGRDTQYF
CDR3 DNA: TGTGCCACCAGCAGAGATTGGCTAGCGGGAGGGCGCGATACGCAGTATTTT

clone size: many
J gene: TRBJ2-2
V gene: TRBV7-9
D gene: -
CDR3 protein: CASSHVQGTGELFF
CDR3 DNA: TGTGCCAGCAGCCATGTACAGGGTACCGGGGAGCTGTTTTTT

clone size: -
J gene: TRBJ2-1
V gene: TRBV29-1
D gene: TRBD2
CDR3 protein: CSVGTSGGGRNEQFF
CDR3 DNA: TGCAGCGTTGGGACTAGCGGGGGGGGTCGGAATGAGCAGTTCTTC

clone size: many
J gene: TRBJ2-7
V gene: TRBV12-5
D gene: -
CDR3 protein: CASGPGLAGDEQYF
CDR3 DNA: TGTGCTAGTGGCCCGGGCCTAGCTGGGGACGAGCAGTACTTC

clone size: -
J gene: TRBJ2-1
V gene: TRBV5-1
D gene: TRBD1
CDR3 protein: CASSPGQGGYNEQFF
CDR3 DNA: TGCGCCAGCAGCCCGGGACAGGGGGGATACAATGAGCAGTTCTTC

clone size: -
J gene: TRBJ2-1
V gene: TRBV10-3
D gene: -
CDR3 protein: CASLEGLRNEQFF
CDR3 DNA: TGTGCCTCCCTCGAGGGCCTCAGGAATGAGCAGTTCTTC

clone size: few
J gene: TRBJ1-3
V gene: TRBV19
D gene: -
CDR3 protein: CASSIGGNTIYF
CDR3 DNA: TGTGCCAGTAGTATAGGCGGAAACACCATATATTTT

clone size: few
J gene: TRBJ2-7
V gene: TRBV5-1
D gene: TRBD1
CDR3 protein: CASSFRDSYEQYF
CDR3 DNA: TGCGCCAGCAGCTTCCGGGACAGCTACGAGCAGTACTTC

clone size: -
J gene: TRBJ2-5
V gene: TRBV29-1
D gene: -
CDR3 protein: CSVERAGGQETQYF
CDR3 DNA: TGCAGCGTTGAGAGGGCGGGCGGTCAAGAGACCCAGTACTTC

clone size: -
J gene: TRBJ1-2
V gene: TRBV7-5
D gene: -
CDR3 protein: CISVSEATSTRAGYGYTF
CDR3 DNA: -

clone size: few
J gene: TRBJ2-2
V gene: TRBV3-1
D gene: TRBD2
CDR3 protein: CASSQQPLMTSGGHTGELFF
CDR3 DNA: TGTGCCAGCAGCCAACAGCCCTTAATGACTAGCGGGGGGCACACCGGGGAGCTGTTTTTT